This entry features one T cell receptor beta chain sequence. The data were obtained in a study of radiotherapy plus CTLA-4 blockade in lung cancer. Clones were sequenced by immunoSEQ multiplex PCR, and TCRdb holds only the in-frame ones, with some missing. The sample yields roughly 71,000 clones, around four fifths seen once. This CDR3 comprises 15 residues. CDR1 SNHLY and CDR2 FYNNEI come from the germline V gene. V dropped 2 bases and J dropped 5 bases, with 15 bases sitting between them. Sequencing was performed on peripheral blood, taken from a patient treated with radiotherapy plus ipilimumab. The source of this sequence is a human donor with non-small cell lung cancer who had a complete response to radiotherapy plus ipilimumab. The V call is TRBV2, the J call TRBJ2-5, with D maybe TRBD1 (5 bases). The CDR3, as DNA: TGTGCCAGCAGTGAACCCAGGGTCAGTGGGGAGACCCAGTACTTC. Translating it yields CASSEPRVSGETQYF.